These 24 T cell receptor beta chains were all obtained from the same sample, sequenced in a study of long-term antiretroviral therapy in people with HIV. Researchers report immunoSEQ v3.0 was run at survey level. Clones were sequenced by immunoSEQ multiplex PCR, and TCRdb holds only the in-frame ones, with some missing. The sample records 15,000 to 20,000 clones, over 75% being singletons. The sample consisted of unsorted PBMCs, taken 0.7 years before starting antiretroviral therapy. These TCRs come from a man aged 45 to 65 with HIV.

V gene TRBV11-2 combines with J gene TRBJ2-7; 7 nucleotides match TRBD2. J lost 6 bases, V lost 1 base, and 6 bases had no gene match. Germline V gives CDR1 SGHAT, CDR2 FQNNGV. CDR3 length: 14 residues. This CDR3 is CASSLALSGGEQYF. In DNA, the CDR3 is TGTGCCAGCAGCTTAGCGTTGTCGGGGGGCGAGCAGTACTTC.

The CDR3 DNA is TGTGCCAGCAGTTCCACAGGGGGGATGAGTCAGCCCCAGCATTTT. It encodes CASSSTGGMSQPQHF. The rearrangement uses TRBV28 and TRBJ1-5, with TRBD1 matching over 8 bases. The CDR3 extends over 15 amino acids. Unmatched junction bases numbered 8, after V lost 4 bases and J lost 6 bases. The germline V gene has CDR1 MDHEN and CDR2 SYDVKM.

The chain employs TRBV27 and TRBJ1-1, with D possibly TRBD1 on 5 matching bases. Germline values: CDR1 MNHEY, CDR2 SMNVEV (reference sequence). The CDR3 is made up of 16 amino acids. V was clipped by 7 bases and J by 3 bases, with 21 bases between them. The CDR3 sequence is CASKWTIQILDTEAFF. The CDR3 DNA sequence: TGTGCCAGCAAATGGACAATACAAATATTGGACACTGAAGCTTTCTTT.

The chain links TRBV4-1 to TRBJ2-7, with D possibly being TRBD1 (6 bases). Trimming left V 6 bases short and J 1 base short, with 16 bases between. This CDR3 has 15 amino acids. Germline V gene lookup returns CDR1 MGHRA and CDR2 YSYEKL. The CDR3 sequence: CASRSPGTKSYEQYF. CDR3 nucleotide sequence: TGCGCCAGCAGATCACCGGGGACAAAGTCCTACGAGCAGTACTTC.

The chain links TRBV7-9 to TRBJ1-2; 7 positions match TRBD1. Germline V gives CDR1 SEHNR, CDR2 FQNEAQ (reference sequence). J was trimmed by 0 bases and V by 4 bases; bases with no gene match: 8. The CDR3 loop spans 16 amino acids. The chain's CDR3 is CASSSTPGQTNYGYTF. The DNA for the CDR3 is TGTGCCAGCAGCTCTACCCCGGGACAGACTAACTATGGCTACACCTTC.

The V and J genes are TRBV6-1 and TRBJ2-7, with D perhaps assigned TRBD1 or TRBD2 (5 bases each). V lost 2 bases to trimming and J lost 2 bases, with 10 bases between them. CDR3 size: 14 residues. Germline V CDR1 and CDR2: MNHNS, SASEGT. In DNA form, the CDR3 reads TGTGCCAGCAGTGAAATGAGGGGTGCCTACGAGCAGTACTTC. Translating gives CASSEMRGAYEQYF.

For the CDR3, the DNA is TGTGCCAGCAGCTTGGAGCAGGGGATTCACCAAGAGACCCAGTACTTC. Its protein product is CASSLEQGIHQETQYF. J is TRBJ2-5 and V is TRBV5-6; D is possibly TRBD1 (6 bases). The CDR3 runs 16 residues. The germline V and J ends were trimmed by 0 bases and 0 bases, with 12 bases remaining between them. Germline CDR1 SGHDT, CDR2 YYEEEE.

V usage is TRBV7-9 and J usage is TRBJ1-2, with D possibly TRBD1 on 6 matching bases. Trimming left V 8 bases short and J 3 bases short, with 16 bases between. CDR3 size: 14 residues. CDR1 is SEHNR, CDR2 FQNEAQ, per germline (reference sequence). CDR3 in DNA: TGTGCCAGCGGGGGGGCAGGGGCACACTATGGCTACACCTTC. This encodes CASGGAGAHYGYTF.

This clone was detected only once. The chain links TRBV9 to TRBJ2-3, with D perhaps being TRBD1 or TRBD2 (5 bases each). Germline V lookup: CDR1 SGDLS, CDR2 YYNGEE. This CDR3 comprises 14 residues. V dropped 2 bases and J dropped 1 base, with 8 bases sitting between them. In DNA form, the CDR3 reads TGTGCCAGCAGCGTGCAGGGACGCACAGATACGCAGTATTTT. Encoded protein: CASSVQGRTDTQYF.

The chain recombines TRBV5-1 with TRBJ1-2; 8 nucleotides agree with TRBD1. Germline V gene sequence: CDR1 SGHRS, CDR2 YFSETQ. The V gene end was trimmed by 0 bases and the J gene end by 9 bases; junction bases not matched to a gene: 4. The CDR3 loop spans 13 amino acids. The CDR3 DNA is TGCGCCAGCAGCTTGGAGGACAGGGAACGCTACACCTTC. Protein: CASSLEDRERYTF. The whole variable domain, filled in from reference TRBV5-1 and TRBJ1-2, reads KAGVTQTPRYLIKTRGQQVTLSCSPISGHRSVSWYQQTPGQGLQFLFEYFSETQRNKGNFPGRFSGRQFSNSRSEMNVSTLELGDSALYLCASSLEDRERYTFGSGTRLTVV.

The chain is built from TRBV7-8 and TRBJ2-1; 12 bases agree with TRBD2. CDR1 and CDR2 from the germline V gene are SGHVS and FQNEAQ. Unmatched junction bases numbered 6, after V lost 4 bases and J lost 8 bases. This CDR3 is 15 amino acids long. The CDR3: CASSSLAGGPYEQFF. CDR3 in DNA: TGTGCCAGCAGCTCGCTAGCGGGAGGGCCTTATGAGCAGTTCTTC.

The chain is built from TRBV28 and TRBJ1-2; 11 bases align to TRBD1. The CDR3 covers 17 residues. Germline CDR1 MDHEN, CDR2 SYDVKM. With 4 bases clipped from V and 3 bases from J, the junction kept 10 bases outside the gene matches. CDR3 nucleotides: TGTGCCAGCAGTTCTACCGGGACAGGGGGTTTCGACTATGGCTACACCTTC. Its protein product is CASSSTGTGGFDYGYTF.

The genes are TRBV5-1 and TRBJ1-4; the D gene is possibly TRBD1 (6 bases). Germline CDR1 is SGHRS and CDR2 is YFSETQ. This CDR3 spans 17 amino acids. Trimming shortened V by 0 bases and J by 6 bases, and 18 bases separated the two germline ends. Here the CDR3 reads CASSLAVSGEGDEKLFF. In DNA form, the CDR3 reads TGCGCCAGCAGCTTGGCCGTATCAGGGGAAGGGGATGAAAAACTGTTTTTT. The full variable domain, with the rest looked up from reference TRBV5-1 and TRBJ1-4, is KAGVTQTPRYLIKTRGQQVTLSCSPISGHRSVSWYQQTPGQGLQFLFEYFSETQRNKGNFPGRFSGRQFSNSRSEMNVSTLELGDSALYLCASSLAVSGEGDEKLFFGSGTQLSVL.

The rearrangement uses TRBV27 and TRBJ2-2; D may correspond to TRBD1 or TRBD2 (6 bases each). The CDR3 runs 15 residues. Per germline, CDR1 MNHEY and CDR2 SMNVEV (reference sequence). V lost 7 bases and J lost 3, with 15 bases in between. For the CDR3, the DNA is TGTGCCAGCACGGTTACGGGGGCGCACACCGGGGAGCTGTTTTTT. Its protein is CASTVTGAHTGELFF.

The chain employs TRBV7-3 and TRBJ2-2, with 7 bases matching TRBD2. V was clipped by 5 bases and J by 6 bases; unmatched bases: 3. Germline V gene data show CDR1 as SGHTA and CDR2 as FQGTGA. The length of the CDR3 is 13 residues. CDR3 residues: CASSPLASGELFF. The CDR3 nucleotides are TGTGCCAGCAGCCCACTAGCGTCCGGGGAGCTGTTTTTT.

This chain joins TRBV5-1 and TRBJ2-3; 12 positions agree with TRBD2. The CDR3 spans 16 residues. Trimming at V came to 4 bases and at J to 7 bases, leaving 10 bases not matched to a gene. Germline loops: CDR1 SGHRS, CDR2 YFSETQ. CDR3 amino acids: CASSIGSSGGANTQYF. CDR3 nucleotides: TGCGCCAGCAGCATTGGGTCTAGCGGGGGGGCAAATACGCAGTATTTT. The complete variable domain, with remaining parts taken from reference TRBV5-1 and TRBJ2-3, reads KAGVTQTPRYLIKTRGQQVTLSCSPISGHRSVSWYQQTPGQGLQFLFEYFSETQRNKGNFPGRFSGRQFSNSRSEMNVSTLELGDSALYLCASSIGSSGGANTQYFGPGTRLTVL.

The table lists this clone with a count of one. This chain's CDR3 is CSVHRRETTGNTIYF. The CDR3 DNA reads as TGCAGCGTTCACCGACGAGAAACAACTGGAAACACCATATATTTT. V and J are TRBV29-1 and TRBJ1-3; D is unresolved. This CDR3 contains 15 residues. V lost 5 bases and J lost 2, with 16 bases in between. Germline V gene data show CDR1 as SQVTM and CDR2 as ANQGSEA.

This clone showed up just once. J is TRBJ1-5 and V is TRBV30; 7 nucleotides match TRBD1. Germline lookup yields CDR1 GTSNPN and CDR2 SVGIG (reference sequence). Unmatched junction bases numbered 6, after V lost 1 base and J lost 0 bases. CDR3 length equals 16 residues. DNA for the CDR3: TGTGCCTGGAGTGACCAGGGGGGGTATAGCAATCAGCCCCAGCATTTT. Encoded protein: CAWSDQGGYSNQPQHF.

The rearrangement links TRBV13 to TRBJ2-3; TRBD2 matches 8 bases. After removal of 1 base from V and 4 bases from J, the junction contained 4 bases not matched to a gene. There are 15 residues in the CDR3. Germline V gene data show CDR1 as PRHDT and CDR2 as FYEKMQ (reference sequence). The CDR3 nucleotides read TGTGCCAGCAGCTTAGACGGGAGGGCGGCAGATACGCAGTATTTT. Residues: CASSLDGRAADTQYF.

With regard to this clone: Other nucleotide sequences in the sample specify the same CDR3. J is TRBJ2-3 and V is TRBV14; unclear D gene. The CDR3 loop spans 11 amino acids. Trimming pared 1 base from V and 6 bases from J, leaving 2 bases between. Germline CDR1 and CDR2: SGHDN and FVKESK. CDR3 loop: CASSQGDTQYF. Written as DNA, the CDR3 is TGTGCCAGCAGCCAAGGGGATACGCAGTATTTT.

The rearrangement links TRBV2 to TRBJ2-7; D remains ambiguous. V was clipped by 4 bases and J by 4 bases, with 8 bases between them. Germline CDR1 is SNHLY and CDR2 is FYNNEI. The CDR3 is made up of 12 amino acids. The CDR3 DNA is TGTGCCAGCAGTGCAGTGCAGTACGAGCAGTACTTC. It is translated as CASSAVQYEQYF.

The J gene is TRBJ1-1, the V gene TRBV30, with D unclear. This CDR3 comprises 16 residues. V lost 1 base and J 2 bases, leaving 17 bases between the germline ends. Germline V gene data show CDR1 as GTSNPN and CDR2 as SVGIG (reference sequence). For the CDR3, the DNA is TGTGCCTGGAGTGAGTTCCCTTTTTTATCTAACACTGAAGCTTTCTTT. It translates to CAWSEFPFLSNTEAFF. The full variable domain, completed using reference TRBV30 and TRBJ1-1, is SQTIHQWPATLVQPVGSPLSLECTVEGTSNPNLYWYRQAAGRGLQLLFYSVGIGQISSEVPQNLSASRPQDRQFILSSKKLLLSDSGFYLCAWSEFPFLSNTEAFFGQGTRLTVV.

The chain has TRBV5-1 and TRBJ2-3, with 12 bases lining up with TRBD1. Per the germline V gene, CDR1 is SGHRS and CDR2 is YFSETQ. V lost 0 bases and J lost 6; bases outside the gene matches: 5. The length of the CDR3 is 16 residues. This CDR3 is CASSLGDRGRVDTQYF. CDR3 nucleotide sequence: TGCGCCAGCAGCTTGGGGGACAGGGGGCGAGTCGATACGCAGTATTTT.

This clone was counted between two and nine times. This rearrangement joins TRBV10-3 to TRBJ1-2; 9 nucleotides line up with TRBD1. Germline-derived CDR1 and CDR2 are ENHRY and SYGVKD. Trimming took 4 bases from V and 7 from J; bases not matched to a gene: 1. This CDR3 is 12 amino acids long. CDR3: CAISGTGVGYTF. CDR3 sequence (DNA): TGTGCCATCAGTGGGACAGGGGTTGGCTACACCTTC.